This T cell receptor (beta chain) was sequenced for a study of cytomegalovirus exposure and HLA in healthy donors. This clone was detected only once. After removal of 6 bases from V and 8 bases from J, the junction contained 5 bases not matched to a gene. Per germline, CDR1 LNHDA and CDR2 SQIVND (reference sequence). The CDR3 totals 12 residues. The protocol was immunoSEQ multiplex PCR, while the TCRdb copy is restricted to in-frame clones and leaves out a portion. The sample comprises some 130,000 clones, about nine tenths of which are singletons, and 1.2% to 1.5% rests with the top ten. This chain links TRBV19 with TRBJ1-2, with 8 nucleotides matching TRBD1. This clonotype originated in a man aged 25 to 40 in good health and CMV-seronegative. The source material was PBMCs. CDR3 nucleotides: TGTGCCAGTAGACGGACAGGGATGGGCTACACCTTC. It encodes CASRRTGMGYTF.